These 23 T cell receptor beta chains share one sample of origin, sequenced in a study of blood T cell repertoires in COVID-19. The assay was immunoSEQ multiplex PCR, and TCRdb's table has in-frame clones only and misses some. Found here are roughly 260,000 clones, roughly 86% of them singletons; the top ten hold over 9%. The sequencing input was peripheral blood. Receptors originate from a woman in her twenties or thirties with COVID-19, enrolled during active disease.

The rearrangement joins TRBV6-5 to TRBJ1-2; D uncertain. CDR3 length: 13 residues. Trimming removed 6 bases at V and 8 bases at J, with 16 bases between. CDR1 is MNHEY, CDR2 SVGAGI, per germline. This CDR3 reads CASRRSGLEGYTF. In DNA form, the CDR3 reads TGTGCCAGCAGGCGTTCAGGTTTAGAAGGCTACACCTTC.

This clone appeared once. This sequence joins TRBV5-1 and TRBJ1-1; D is unresolved. This CDR3 contains 17 residues. CDR1 and CDR2 from the germline V gene are SGHRS and YFSETQ. Trimming took off 1 base at V and 1 base at J, with 17 bases between the two ends. CDR3 DNA: TGCGCCAGCAGCTTGCCGATCCAGGCAGATCAGAACACTGAAGCTTTCTTT. As protein: CASSLPIQADQNTEAFF.

The chain combines TRBV19 with TRBJ2-1; 9 bases map to TRBD1. Germline values: CDR1 LNHDA, CDR2 SQIVND (reference sequence). The junction had 7 bases not matched to a gene; V was cut back by 4 bases and J by 6 bases. The CDR3 consists of 15 residues. This CDR3 is CASSTGTGFFNEQFF. The DNA for the CDR3 is TGTGCCAGTAGTACTGGGACAGGGTTTTTCAATGAGCAGTTCTTC.

CDR3: CASSLTTGAPDEQYF. The CDR3, as DNA: TGCGCCAGCAGCTTGACTACAGGGGCTCCGGACGAGCAGTACTTC. The chain carries TRBV5-1 and TRBJ2-7; 7 bases are a match to TRBD1. Trimming took 1 base from V and 5 from J; bases not matched to a gene: 9. Germline CDR1 is SGHRS and CDR2 is YFSETQ. This CDR3 has 15 residues.

V is TRBV4-3 and J is TRBJ2-1, with a weak D call TRBD2 (6 bases). Germline lookup yields CDR1 LGHNA and CDR2 YSLEER. V was pared by 0 bases and J by 6 bases, with 12 bases between. This CDR3 is built from 15 residues. CDR3 protein: CASSQDRLVANEQFF. As DNA, the CDR3 is TGCGCCAGCAGCCAAGATAGACTAGTCGCCAATGAGCAGTTCTTC.

This clone appeared a single time. The chain links TRBV21-1 to TRBJ2-3; the D call of TRBD2 is as the table states it, not checked on the DNA. TRBV21-1 is a recognized pseudogene. The CDR3 totals 14 residues. In nucleotides, the CDR3 is TGTGCCAGCAGCGGAGTGGAGGCCACAGATACGCAGTATTTT. Translation gives CASSGVEATDTQYF.

The chain is built from TRBV21-1 and TRBJ2-1; the table's D call of TRBD1 was not tested on the DNA. TRBV21-1 is a pseudogene locus. The CDR3 consists of 18 residues. The CDR3 nucleotides are TGTGCCAGCAGCAAACGCAAGTACAGGGTTCGAGTGTACAATGAGCAGTTCTTC. Protein: CASSKRKYRVRVYNEQFF.

The V gene is TRBV6-5, the J gene TRBJ2-2, with D maybe TRBD2 (6 bases). The V and J ends lost 6 bases and 7 bases respectively, with 15 bases between them. This CDR3 contains 14 residues. Germline CDR1 reads MNHEY; CDR2 reads SVGAGI. The CDR3 sequence: CASRPRTTDGELFF. The CDR3 DNA sequence: TGTGCCAGCAGGCCCCGGACTACGGACGGGGAGCTGTTTTTT.

CDR3 region: CASSTAGSASYEQYF. CDR3 nucleotides: TGTGCCAGCAGTACCGCCGGTAGCGCTTCCTACGAGCAGTACTTC. The chain carries TRBV6-6 and TRBJ2-7; perhaps TRBD2 as D (5 bases). The CDR3 is 15 amino acids. CDR1 MNHNY and CDR2 SVGAGI come from the germline V gene (reference sequence). Trimming cost V 5 bases and J 1 base, with 15 bases left between them.

This sequence joins TRBV10-3 and TRBJ2-7; D is undetermined. Per germline, CDR1 ENHRY and CDR2 SYGVKD. This CDR3 is 12 amino acids long. Between the trimmed V and J ends, which lost 3 bases and 4 bases, there was a span of 7 bases. DNA of the CDR3: TGTGCCATCAGTGATGGCCCGTACGAGCAGTACTTC. Its protein is CAISDGPYEQYF.

The chain uses TRBV28 and TRBJ2-1; 7 bases are a match to TRBD2. The V gene end was trimmed by 4 bases and the J gene end by 9 bases; junction bases not matched to a gene: 12. The CDR3 spans 15 residues. Germline loops: CDR1 MDHEN, CDR2 SYDVKM. The CDR3 spells CASSYGTTLGGEQFF. DNA of the CDR3: TGTGCCAGCAGTTACGGGACTACCTTGGGGGGTGAGCAGTTCTTC.

V and J are TRBV24-1 and TRBJ2-1, with 12 positions matching TRBD1. The CDR3 is 15 amino acids. V lost 5 bases to trimming and J lost 6 bases; unmatched junction nucleotides: 4. CDR1 and CDR2 (germline): KGHDR, SFDVKD. The CDR3 DNA is TGTGCCACCAGTGTTGGGACAGGGGGCTCCAATGAGCAGTTCTTC. Encoded protein: CATSVGTGGSNEQFF.

This clone was seen a few times. The chain joins TRBV6-5 to TRBJ1-1, with D possibly matching TRBD1 (5 bases). The CDR3 totals 14 residues. V lost 0 bases, J lost 4 bases, and 9 bases lay in between. Germline CDR1 MNHEY, CDR2 SVGAGI. The DNA for the CDR3 is TGTGCCAGCAGTTACTCGTCAGGGCCCACTGAAGCTTTCTTT. Its translation: CASSYSSGPTEAFF.

Only a few counts were recorded for this clone. The V gene is TRBV23-1, the J gene TRBJ1-2; TRBD1 is a possible D gene (5 bases). TRBV23-1 is designated an ORF whose function remains uncertain. This CDR3 contains 13 residues. V was trimmed by 0 bases and J by 8 bases, leaving 10 bases between them. The DNA of the CDR3 is TGCGCCAGCAGTCAATCGGGTCAGGGAGGCTACACCTTC. Translated, it gives CASSQSGQGGYTF.

The gene calls are TRBV12-3 or TRBV12-4 and TRBJ1-1; TRBD1 matches at 7 bases. The CDR3 contains 13 residues. The trim removed 6 bases at V and 4 bases at J, leaving 5 bases unmatched. CDR3 loop: CASRPGTATEAFF. DNA of the CDR3: TGTGCCAGCAGGCCAGGGACAGCCACTGAAGCTTTCTTT.

The V and J genes are TRBV7-3 and TRBJ2-3, with TRBD2 identical over 13 bases. The germline CDR1 and CDR2 sequences are SGHTA and FQGTGA. CDR3 length: 14 residues. V trimming: 5 bases; J trimming: 6 bases; junction bases outside the gene matches: 2. CDR3 coding DNA: TGTGCCAGCAGCCTGACTAGCGGGAGGGATACGCAGTATTTT. Protein product: CASSLTSGRDTQYF.

The chain has TRBV7-3 and TRBJ2-1; D gene ambiguous. From germline, CDR1 is SGHTA and CDR2 FQGTGA. V dropped 0 bases and J dropped 7 bases, with 10 bases sitting between them. The CDR3 runs to 14 residues. This CDR3 is CASSLTSSGNEQFF. CDR3 DNA: TGTGCCAGCAGCTTAACGAGTTCCGGGAATGAGCAGTTCTTC.

This sequence joins TRBV30 and TRBJ2-3, with D possibly being TRBD2 (6 bases). In germline, CDR1 is GTSNPN, CDR2 SVGIG (reference sequence). The CDR3 spans 14 residues. V gave up 0 bases and J gave up 5 bases, with 12 bases separating them. The DNA for the CDR3 is TGTGCCTGGAGTGTAAGGCGGGAAGGAGATACGCAGTATTTT. This gives the protein CAWSVRREGDTQYF. Together with reference TRBV30 and TRBJ2-3, the CDR3 gives the full variable domain: SQTIHQWPATLVQPVGSPLSLECTVEGTSNPNLYWYRQAAGRGLQLLFYSVGIGQISSEVPQNLSASRPQDRQFILSSKKLLLSDSGFYLCAWSVRREGDTQYFGPGTRLTVL.

The J gene is TRBJ2-7, the V gene TRBV6-5, with D possibly being TRBD2 (5 bases). Germline CDR1 and CDR2: MNHEY and SVGAGI. The ends were cut back, 6 bases at V and 3 bases at J, with 15 bases in the middle. The CDR3 is 14 amino acids. The CDR3 protein is CASRRTETSYEQYF. The CDR3 DNA is TGTGCCAGCAGGAGGACTGAGACGAGCTACGAGCAGTACTTC.

This rearrangement joins TRBV4-1 to TRBJ2-6; 12 nucleotides agree with TRBD2. This CDR3 is built from 19 residues. Trimming took 3 bases from V and 4 from J; bases not matched to a gene: 10. CDR1 and CDR2 from the germline V gene are MGHRA and YSYEKL. The CDR3 bases are TGCGCCAGCAGCCACAAGAATGGACTAGCGGGATCCGGGGCCAACGTCCTGACTTTC. Translating gives CASSHKNGLAGSGANVLTF.

V gene TRBV6-5 combines with J gene TRBJ2-7; TRBD1 matches 8 bases. CDR3 size: 16 residues. Unmatched junction bases numbered 14, after V lost 4 bases and J lost 6 bases. CDR1 is MNHEY, CDR2 SVGAGI, per germline. CDR3 in DNA: TGTGCCAGCAGTTGGGGCGTTGGGGCAGGGGGCGTCGAGCAGTACTTC. Protein product: CASSWGVGAGGVEQYF.

The CDR3 here is CASSEQGASYNEQFF. DNA for the CDR3: TGTGCCAGCAGTGAACAGGGGGCGTCCTACAATGAGCAGTTCTTC. V and J are TRBV6-1 and TRBJ2-1; the match to TRBD1 covers 8 bases. Germline V gene lookup returns CDR1 MNHNS and CDR2 SASEGT. J was trimmed by 1 base and V by 2 bases; bases with no gene match: 1. The CDR3 is 15 residues long.

The table lists this clone with a count of one. This sequence joins TRBV11-2 and TRBJ2-2; 7 bases are a match to TRBD1. This CDR3 region has 15 residues. With V trimmed by 5 bases and J by 5 bases, 8 bases remained unmatched. Germline assignment: CDR1 SGHAT and CDR2 FQNNGV. This CDR3 is CASSEGQYLTGELFF. For the CDR3, the DNA is TGTGCCAGCAGCGAGGGACAGTACCTAACCGGGGAGCTGTTTTTT.